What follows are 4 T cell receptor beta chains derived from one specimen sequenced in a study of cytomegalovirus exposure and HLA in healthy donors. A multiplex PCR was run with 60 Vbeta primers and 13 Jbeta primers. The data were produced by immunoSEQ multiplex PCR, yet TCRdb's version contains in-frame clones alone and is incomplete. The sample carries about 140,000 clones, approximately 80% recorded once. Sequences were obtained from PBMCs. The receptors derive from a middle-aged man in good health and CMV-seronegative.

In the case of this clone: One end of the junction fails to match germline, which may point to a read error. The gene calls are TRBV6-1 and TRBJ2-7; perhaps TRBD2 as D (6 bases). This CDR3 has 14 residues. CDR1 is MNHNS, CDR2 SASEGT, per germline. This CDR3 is CVSEQGTVSYEQYF. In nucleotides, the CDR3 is TGTGTCAGCGAGCAAGGGACTGTTTCCTACGAGCAGTACTTC.

CDR3 sequence (DNA): TGTGCCAGCAGTTCGACTAGCGGGGGGGACAATGAGCAGTTCTTC. This encodes CASSSTSGGDNEQFF. The chain links TRBV27 to TRBJ2-1; 14 bases match TRBD2. J gave up 5 bases and V 4 bases, and 1 base lay outside the gene matches. CDR1 is MNHEY and CDR2 is SMNVEV in the germline V gene (reference sequence). The CDR3 loop spans 15 amino acids.

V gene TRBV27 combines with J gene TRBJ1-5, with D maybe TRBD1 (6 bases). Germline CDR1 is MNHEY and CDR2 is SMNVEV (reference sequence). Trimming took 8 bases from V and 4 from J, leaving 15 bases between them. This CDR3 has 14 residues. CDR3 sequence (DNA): TGTGCCAGCGCGGGGGGCGGAGGGAATCAGCCCCAGCATTTT. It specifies CASAGGGGNQPQHF.

CDR3 loop: CASSPSYSPSGNTIYF. DNA for the CDR3: TGTGCCAGCAGTCCCTCGTATTCTCCCTCTGGAAACACCATATATTTT. The rearrangement uses TRBV25-1 and TRBJ1-3; D is undetermined. V was clipped by 5 bases and J by 0 bases, with 14 bases between them. This CDR3 is built from 16 residues. CDR1 and CDR2 from the germline V gene are MGHDK and SYGVNS.